This T cell receptor beta chain was retrieved from a study of control samples from healthy donors and cancer patients. The protocol was immunoSEQ multiplex PCR, while the TCRdb copy is restricted to in-frame clones and leaves out a portion. The repertoire has approximately 97,000 clones, about 82% of them found once; the top ten carry around 20%. Trimming took 4 bases from V and 7 from J; bases not matched to a gene: 12. Germline CDR1 is SGDLS and CDR2 is YYNGEE. This CDR3 is built from 15 residues. The sample comprised blood. This TCR was sampled from a man in his thirties or forties in good health. The V gene is TRBV9, the J gene TRBJ2-7; 9 nucleotides align to TRBD1. The CDR3 protein is CASSPRDRAREEQYF. For the CDR3, the DNA is TGTGCCAGCAGCCCCCGGGACAGGGCGCGGGAGGAGCAGTACTTC.